These T cell receptor beta chains were read from a single sample in a study of technical replicates of blood from several donors. Sequencing used immunoSEQ multiplex PCR; TCRdb keeps in-frame clones, though not all of them. The data hold more than 65,000 clones, with around 90% observed a single time. Source material: T cells isolated from PBMCs. The receptors derive from a human donor in good health. Both conserved end residues are part of each CDR3. The D gene is left open where the match is weak. Size is stated for part of the rows, as once, few or many counts, or as a class when the clone is expanded.

j_gene	abundance	v_gene	d_gene	CDR3aa	CDR3nt
TRBJ2-2	.	TRBV28	.	CASRLDTTGELFF	TGTGCCAGCAGACTGGACACCACCGGGGAGCTGTTTTTT
TRBJ2-7	.	TRBV6-4	.	CASSEQDRPPYEQYF	TGTGCCAGCAGTGAACAGGACCGACCACCTTACGAGCAGTACTTC
TRBJ2-1	.	TRBV10-3	TRBD2	CAISEPLPRLAGGAVDEQFF	TGTGCCATCAGTGAGCCCTTGCCACGACTAGCGGGAGGGGCGGTCGATGAGCAGTTCTTC
TRBJ2-5	.	TRBV7-8	TRBD2	CASSLGGTKVETQYF	TGTGCCAGCAGCTTAGGTGGGACTAAGGTGGAGACCCAGTACTTC
TRBJ1-5	.	TRBV27	.	CASSIGVGQPQHF	TGTGCCAGCAGCATAGGGGTGGGTCAGCCCCAGCATTTT
TRBJ2-7	.	TRBV30	.	CAWSTSSREQYF	TGTGCCTGGAGTACCAGTTCCCGCGAGCAGTACTTC
TRBJ2-3	once	TRBV5-4	TRBD2	CASSGTSGSIFTDTQYF	TGTGCCAGCAGCGGGACTAGCGGGAGCATTTTCACAGATACGCAGTATTTT
TRBJ2-1	.	TRBV6-6	.	CASSSTGGLGRSEQFF	TGTGCCAGCAGTTCGACCGGAGGATTGGGAAGGAGTGAGCAGTTCTTC
TRBJ2-7	.	TRBV21-1	.	CASSNGGGREQYF	TGTGCCAGCAGCAACGGGGGGGGACGTGAGCAGTACTTC
TRBJ1-1	.	TRBV19	.	CASSIDSYPAFF	TGTGCCAGTAGTATAGACAGTTATCCAGCTTTCTTT
TRBJ2-7	.	TRBV2	.	CASSGGSELHEQYF	TGTGCCAGCAGTGGGGGTAGCGAGCTCCACGAGCAGTACTTC
TRBJ2-3	.	TRBV30	TRBD2	CAWSLGLGLADTQYF	TGTGCCTGGAGCTTGGGACTAGGACTGGCAGATACGCAGTATTTT
TRBJ2-7	.	TRBV4-1	TRBD1	CASSGRDRGWVEEQYF	TGCGCCAGCAGCGGGCGGGACAGGGGGTGGGTTGAAGAGCAGTACTTC
TRBJ2-2	.	TRBV7-3	.	CASSLGTFGNTGELFF	TGTGCCAGCAGCTTGGGGACATTTGGGAACACCGGGGAGCTGTTTTTT
TRBJ2-7	.	TRBV7-9	TRBD1	CASSLTDAYRGGTYEQYF	TGTGCCAGCAGCTTGACGGACGCGTACAGGGGCGGCACCTACGAGCAGTACTTC
TRBJ2-1	few	TRBV11-1	TRBD1	CASSPDRGHEQFF	TGTGCCAGCAGCCCAGACAGGGGCCATGAGCAGTTCTTC
TRBJ1-2	few	TRBV5-8	.	CASSNSYGDYTF	TGTGCCAGCAGCAACTCTTACGGGGACTACACCTTC
TRBJ2-7	.	TRBV16	.	CASSQSWQGPYEQYF	TGTGCCAGCAGCCAAAGTTGGCAGGGCCCTTACGAGCAGTACTTC
TRBJ1-5	.	TRBV6-1	TRBD1	CASSESGQGRLPQHF	TGTGCCAGCAGTGAATCGGGACAGGGAAGACTGCCCCAGCATTTT
TRBJ2-5	.	TRBV30	.	CAWSVLGETQYF	TGTGCCTGGAGTGTACTAGGAGAGACCCAGTACTTC
TRBJ2-3	.	TRBV4-1	TRBD2	CASSQEGLAGDTQYF	TGCGCCAGCAGCCAAGAGGGACTAGCGGGAGATACGCAGTATTTT
TRBJ2-4	.	TRBV6-5	.	CASSSIQDIQYF	TGTGCCAGCAGCTCTATTCAGGACATTCAGTACTTC
TRBJ2-1	.	TRBV6-4	.	CASSDGQAGYNEQFF	TGTGCCAGCAGTGACGGGCAAGCGGGTTATAATGAGCAGTTCTTC
TRBJ2-3	few	TRBV13	TRBD1	CASSRTGSTDTQYF	TGTGCCAGCAGCCGGACAGGAAGTACAGATACGCAGTATTTT
TRBJ1-2	.	TRBV27	.	CASRPLSSLYGYTF	TGTGCCAGCAGGCCTCTTAGCTCCCTCTATGGCTACACCTTC
TRBJ1-2	.	TRBV2	.	CATNDGNYGYTF	TGTGCCACCAATGACGGTAACTATGGCTACACCTTC
TRBJ2-3	.	TRBV2	.	CASSETGPDTQYF	TGTGCCAGCAGCGAGACAGGCCCAGATACGCAGTATTTT
TRBJ2-1	once	TRBV11-3	TRBD1	CASSSPGTGIDEQFF	TGTGCCAGCAGCTCACCCGGGACAGGGATCGATGAGCAGTTCTTC
TRBJ2-7	.	TRBV30	.	CAWSWGGQKTHEQYF	TGTGCCTGGAGTTGGGGGGGACAAAAGACCCACGAGCAGTACTTC
TRBJ2-1	.	TRBV7-2	TRBD2	CASSPRLAGGPREQFF	TGTGCCAGCAGCCCCCGACTAGCGGGAGGGCCGCGGGAGCAGTTCTTC
TRBJ2-3	few	TRBV5-1	TRBD2	CASSPSGRNTDTQYF	TGCGCCAGCAGCCCTAGCGGGAGGAACACAGATACGCAGTATTTT
TRBJ1-1	few	TRBV14	.	CASSPWTGEAFF	TGTGCCAGCAGCCCTTGGACGGGGGAAGCTTTCTTT
TRBJ2-4	.	TRBV4-1	.	CASSPGNIQYF	TGCGCCAGCAGCCCAGGGAACATTCAGTACTTC
TRBJ2-6	.	TRBV7-7	TRBD1	CASGDRNSGANVLTF	TGTGCCAGTGGGGACAGGAACTCTGGGGCCAACGTCCTGACTTTC
TRBJ2-2	.	TRBV9	TRBD2	CASSDYSTSGRGGELFF	TGTGCCAGCAGCGACTACTCAACTAGCGGGAGGGGCGGGGAGCTGTTTTTT
TRBJ1-4	.	TRBV5-1	.	CASSLEYGSEKLFF	TGCGCCAGCAGCTTGGAGTACGGGTCTGAAAAACTGTTTTTT
TRBJ1-1	.	TRBV11-2	TRBD1	CASSRNRGINTEAFF	TGTGCCAGCAGCCGGAACAGGGGGATTAACACTGAAGCTTTCTTT
TRBJ1-2	.	TRBV2	TRBD1	CASSDDRGNGYGYTF	TGTGCCAGCAGTGATGACAGGGGTAACGGCTATGGCTACACCTTC
TRBJ2-7	once	TRBV29-1	TRBD2	CSVERTAGASYEQYF	TGCAGCGTTGAAAGGACAGCGGGAGCATCCTACGAGCAGTACTTC
TRBJ2-7	.	TRBV7-2	.	CASSSRSGQSGTYEQYF	TGTGCCAGCAGCTCTCGATCCGGACAGAGCGGGACCTACGAGCAGTACTTC
TRBJ2-7	once	TRBV29-1	TRBD1	CSVVLDRGYEQYF	TGCAGCGTTGTTTTGGACAGGGGCTACGAGCAGTACTTC
TRBJ2-7	.	TRBV28	.	CASSFPEDYYEQYF	TGTGCCAGCAGTTTTCCCGAGGACTATTACGAGCAGTACTTC
TRBJ2-7	once	TRBV5-1	.	CASSLDASLDEQYF	TGCGCCAGCAGCTTGGATGCCAGTTTGGACGAGCAGTACTTC
TRBJ2-1	.	TRBV6-5	TRBD2	CASRLAGLQFF	TGTGCCAGCAGGTTAGCGGGACTGCAGTTCTTC
TRBJ1-1	.	TRBV7-6	.	CASSLTDLNTEAFF	TGTGCCAGCAGTCTGACGGACTTGAACACTGAAGCTTTCTTT
TRBJ2-5	.	TRBV19	TRBD1	CASRGTVKLQETQYF	TGTGCCAGTAGAGGGACAGTAAAACTTCAAGAGACCCAGTACTTC
TRBJ2-7	.	TRBV7-2	.	CASGSTGYSYEQYF	TGTGCCAGCGGATCGACGGGGTACTCCTACGAGCAGTACTTC
TRBJ2-7	.	TRBV4-2	TRBD1	CASSQGDRDRDEQYF	TGTGCCAGCAGCCAAGGGGACAGGGACAGGGACGAGCAGTACTTC
TRBJ2-3	.	TRBV2	.	CASSPPEAVYTDTQYF	TGTGCCAGCAGTCCCCCCGAAGCGGTATACACAGATACGCAGTATTTT
TRBJ2-3	.	TRBV28	.	CASSYRDTDTQYF	TGTGCCAGCAGTTACAGGGATACAGATACGCAGTATTTT
TRBJ2-1	.	TRBV29-1	TRBD2	CSVNPTSGSYNEQFF	TGCAGCGTGAACCCGACTAGCGGGTCCTACAATGAGCAGTTCTTC